This T cell receptor beta chain was sequenced for a study of T cell responses to AZD1222 COVID-19 vaccine. Turning to the study itself: Some second doses came at about 4 weeks and others at about 12 weeks; these were pooled.

V lost 5 bases to trimming and J lost 6 bases; unmatched junction nucleotides: 10. Germline values: CDR1 MNHEY, CDR2 SMNVEV (reference sequence). The CDR3 spans 16 residues. This table comes from immunoSEQ multiplex PCR, and its TCRdb copy is limited to in-frame clones, with some not included. The table records about 150,000 clones, about 93% of them present only once. Source: peripheral blood, taken on day 0 of AZD1222 vaccination. The J gene is TRBJ2-3, the V gene TRBV27; 11 bases agree with TRBD2. The receptor comes from an adult in good health. In DNA form, the CDR3 reads TGTGCCAGCAGTCCGTATACTAGCGGGGGCAGGGATACGCAGTATTTT. Amino acids: CASSPYTSGGRDTQYF.